The 12 T cell receptor beta chains below all came from one sample that was sequenced in a study of sequential checkpoint blockade in melanoma. The assay was immunoSEQ multiplex PCR, and TCRdb's table has in-frame clones only and misses some. The top ten clones hold about 11% of a sample with under 20,000 clones, approximately 80% of them seen once. Treatment meaning: randomized to nivolumab then ipilimumab (arm A) or the reverse (arm B). Specimen: CD8+ T cells sorted from blood (inferred from file names), collected from a patient given nivolumab and ipilimumab in sequence. Receptor source: a human donor with melanoma.

The rearrangement uses TRBV30 and TRBJ1-1, with TRBD1 matching 9 bases. Per the germline V gene, CDR1 is GTSNPN and CDR2 is SVGIG (reference sequence). The CDR3 is made up of 14 amino acids. Unmatched junction bases numbered 6, after V lost 2 bases and J lost 5 bases. CDR3 sequence: CAWSTGTGLTEAFF. CDR3 DNA sequence: TGTGCCTGGAGTACCGGGACAGGGTTGACTGAAGCTTTCTTT.

The chain carries TRBV7-9 and TRBJ2-7; possible D gene TRBD2, 6 bases. Between the trimmed V and J ends, which lost 6 bases and 3 bases, there was a span of 12 bases. CDR1 is SEHNR and CDR2 is FQNEAQ in the germline V gene (reference sequence). The CDR3 runs to 13 residues. The CDR3 protein is CASSTRSGYEQYF. The CDR3, as DNA: TGTGCCAGCAGTACCCGTAGCGGCTACGAGCAGTACTTC.

V and J are TRBV4-3 and TRBJ1-1, with a tentative D call TRBD1 (6 bases). CDR1 LGHNA and CDR2 YSLEER come from the germline V gene. This CDR3 is 15 amino acids long. Trimming took 0 bases from V and 3 from J, leaving 11 bases between them. DNA for the CDR3: TGCGCCAGCAGCCAAGAGACGACAGGCTACACTGAAGCTTTCTTT. Translating gives CASSQETTGYTEAFF.

The chain uses TRBV6-5 and TRBJ2-7, with a weak D call TRBD1 (6 bases). The germline V gene encodes CDR1 MNHEY and CDR2 SVGAGI. Trimming pared 6 bases from V and 1 base from J, leaving 16 bases between. The CDR3 contains 15 residues. The CDR3 protein is CASSPTPDRSYEQYF. Here the CDR3 DNA reads TGTGCCAGCAGCCCTACTCCGGACAGATCCTACGAGCAGTACTTC.

The CDR3 protein is CSVEITDYEQYF. CDR3 DNA sequence: TGCAGCGTTGAAATAACAGACTACGAGCAGTACTTC. V and J are TRBV29-1 and TRBJ2-7; D gene ambiguous. Between the trimmed V and J ends, which lost 2 bases and 3 bases, there was a span of 8 bases. This CDR3 spans 12 amino acids. Germline V lookup: CDR1 SQVTM, CDR2 ANQGSEA.

This chain joins TRBV5-6 and TRBJ1-2, with 8 bases lining up with TRBD1. Germline V lookup: CDR1 SGHDT, CDR2 YYEEEE. CDR3 length: 16 amino acids. J was trimmed by 0 bases and V by 4 bases; bases with no gene match: 8. CDR3 sequence reads: CASSLGTGLANYGYTF. DNA of the CDR3: TGTGCCAGCAGCCTCGGGACAGGCCTCGCTAACTATGGCTACACCTTC.

The genes are TRBV5-4 and TRBJ1-3, with a weak D call TRBD1 (5 bases). The CDR3 loop spans 14 amino acids. V lost 0 bases and J lost 1, with 5 bases in between. Germline V gene data show CDR1 as SGHNT and CDR2 as YYREEE (reference sequence). For the CDR3, the DNA is TGTGCCAGCAGCTTGGCAGGGTCTGGAAACACCATATATTTT. Translated, it gives CASSLAGSGNTIYF.

The chain uses TRBV4-1 and TRBJ1-6, with D unresolved. Trimming removed 2 bases at V and 4 bases at J, with 15 bases between. Germline CDR1 is MGHRA and CDR2 is YSYEKL. There are 17 residues in the CDR3. The DNA of the CDR3 is TGCGCCAGCAGCCAAAAAACCGCGCCTGATTATAATTCACCCCTCCACTTT. This translates into CASSQKTAPDYNSPLHF.

The chain employs TRBV27 and TRBJ2-7; 7 nucleotides align to TRBD2. CDR1 and CDR2 from the germline V gene are MNHEY and SMNVEV (reference sequence). The CDR3 has 14 amino acids. Trimming at V came to 8 bases and at J to 6 bases, leaving 13 bases not matched to a gene. The CDR3 sequence: CASARGGSWSEQYF. CDR3 nucleotides: TGTGCCAGCGCTCGGGGCGGGAGCTGGAGCGAGCAGTACTTC.

The chain joins TRBV7-2 to TRBJ1-5, with 7 bases aligning to TRBD1. The V segment lost 5 bases and the J segment 0 bases; nucleotides outside the gene matches: 4. This CDR3 is 15 amino acids long. CDR1 is SGHTA, CDR2 FQGNSA, per germline. CDR3 residues: CASSPTGLSNQPQHF. DNA for the CDR3: TGTGCCAGCAGCCCGACAGGGCTTAGCAATCAGCCCCAGCATTTT.

The chain combines TRBV7-6 with TRBJ2-7; D might be TRBD2 (6 bases). Germline CDR1 SGHVS, CDR2 FNYEAQ. This CDR3 comprises 13 residues. The V end was cut by 3 bases, the J end by 5 bases, with 11 bases between. The CDR3 bases are TGTGCCAGCAGCTTGGGGAGGAGGGACGAGCAGTACTTC. This encodes CASSLGRRDEQYF. Together with reference TRBV7-6 and TRBJ2-7, the CDR3 gives the full variable domain: GAGVSQSPRYKVTKRGQDVALRCDPISGHVSLYWYRQALGQGPEFLTYFNYEAQQDKSGLPNDRFSAERPEGSISTLTIQRTEQRDSAMYRCASSLGRRDEQYFGPGTRLTVT.

The chain is built from TRBV27 and TRBJ2-7; TRBD1 matches at 8 bases. After removal of 4 bases from V and 4 bases from J, the junction contained 9 bases not matched to a gene. The germline gives CDR1 MNHEY, CDR2 SMNVEV (reference sequence). The CDR3 contains 15 residues. The CDR3 reads CASSSGQGALYEQYF. The CDR3 coding sequence is TGTGCCAGCAGTTCGGGGCAGGGGGCTTTATACGAGCAGTACTTC.